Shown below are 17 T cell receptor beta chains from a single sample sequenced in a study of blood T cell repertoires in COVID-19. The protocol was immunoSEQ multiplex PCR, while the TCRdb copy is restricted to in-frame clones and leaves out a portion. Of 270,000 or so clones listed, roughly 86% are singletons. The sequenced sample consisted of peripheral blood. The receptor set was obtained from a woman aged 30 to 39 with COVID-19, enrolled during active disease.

The CDR3 nucleotides are TGTGCCAGCAGCTCCACGGGCGGGGTGAGCACTGAAGCTTTCTTT. As protein: CASSSTGGVSTEAFF. This chain links TRBV3-1 (or the pseudogene TRBV3-2) with TRBJ1-1, with D uncertain. The CDR3 is 15 residues long. Germline CDR1 is LGHDT and CDR2 is YNNKEL (reference sequence). Trimming cost V 5 bases and J 4 bases, with 17 bases left between them.

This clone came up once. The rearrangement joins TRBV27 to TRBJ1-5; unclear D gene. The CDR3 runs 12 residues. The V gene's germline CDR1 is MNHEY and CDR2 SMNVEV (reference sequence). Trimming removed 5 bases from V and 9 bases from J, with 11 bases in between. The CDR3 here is CASSPSPGPQHF. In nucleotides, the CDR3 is TGTGCCAGCAGTCCGTCGCCCGGGCCCCAGCATTTT.

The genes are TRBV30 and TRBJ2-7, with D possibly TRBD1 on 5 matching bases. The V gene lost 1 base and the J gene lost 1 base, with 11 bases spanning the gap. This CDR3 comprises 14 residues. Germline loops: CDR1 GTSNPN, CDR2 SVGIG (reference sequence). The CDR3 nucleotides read TGTGCCTGGAGTGGAGGTAGGGGTTCCTACGAGCAGTACTTC. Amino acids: CAWSGGRGSYEQYF.

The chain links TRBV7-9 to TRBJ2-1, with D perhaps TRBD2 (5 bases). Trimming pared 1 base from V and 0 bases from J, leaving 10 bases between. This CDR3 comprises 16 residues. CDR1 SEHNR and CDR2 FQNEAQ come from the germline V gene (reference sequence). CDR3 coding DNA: TGTGCCAGCAGCTTAGTCGGGGAACTCTCCTACAATGAGCAGTTCTTC. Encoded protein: CASSLVGELSYNEQFF.

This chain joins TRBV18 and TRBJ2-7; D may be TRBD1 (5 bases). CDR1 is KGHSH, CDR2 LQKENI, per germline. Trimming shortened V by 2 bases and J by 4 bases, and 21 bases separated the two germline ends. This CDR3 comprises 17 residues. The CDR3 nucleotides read TGTGCCAGCTCACCAAGGGGCAGGCCTAAACCCCCTTACGAGCAGTACTTC. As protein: CASSPRGRPKPPYEQYF. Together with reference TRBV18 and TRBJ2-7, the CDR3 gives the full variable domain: NAGVMQNPRHLVRRRGQEARLRCSPMKGHSHVYWYRQLPEEGLKFMVYLQKENIIDESGMPKERFSAEFPKEGPSILRIQQVVRGDSAAYFCASSPRGRPKPPYEQYFGPGTRLTVT.

The CDR3 bases are TGCGCCAGCAGCTTGGGAGGGATAATCTCCTACGAGCAGTACTTC. Translated: CASSLGGIISYEQYF. This chain links TRBV5-1 with TRBJ2-7; D is perhaps TRBD2 (5 bases). V lost 0 bases, J lost 0 bases, and 10 bases lay in between. The CDR3 extends over 15 amino acids. CDR1 and CDR2 from the germline V gene are SGHRS and YFSETQ.

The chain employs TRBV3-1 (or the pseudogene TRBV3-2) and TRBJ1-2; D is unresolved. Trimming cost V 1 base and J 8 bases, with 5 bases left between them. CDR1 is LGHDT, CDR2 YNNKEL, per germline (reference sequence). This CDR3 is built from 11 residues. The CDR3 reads CASSQGVGYTF. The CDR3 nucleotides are TGTGCCAGCAGCCAAGGAGTGGGCTACACCTTC.

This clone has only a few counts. The CDR3 here is CASSNYRTGINQPQHF. CDR3 nucleotide sequence: TGTGCCAGCAGTAACTACCGGACAGGGATAAATCAGCCCCAGCATTTT. The V gene is TRBV28, the J gene TRBJ1-5; 8 nucleotides match TRBD1. With V trimmed by 5 bases and J by 4 bases, 10 bases remained unmatched. Germline loops: CDR1 MDHEN, CDR2 SYDVKM. The CDR3 contains 16 residues.

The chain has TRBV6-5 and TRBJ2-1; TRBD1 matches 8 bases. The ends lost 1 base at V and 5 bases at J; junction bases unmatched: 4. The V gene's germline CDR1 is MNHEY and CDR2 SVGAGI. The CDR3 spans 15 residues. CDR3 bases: TGTGCCAGCAGTTACTTCCAGGGGGCGGACAATGAGCAGTTCTTC. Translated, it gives CASSYFQGADNEQFF.

The CDR3 is CASSPGQARNYGYTF. The CDR3 nucleotides read TGTGCCAGCAGCCCCGGACAGGCCAGGAACTATGGCTACACCTTC. The chain links TRBV13 to TRBJ1-2; 7 bases fit TRBD1. Germline V lookup: CDR1 PRHDT, CDR2 FYEKMQ (reference sequence). J lost 2 bases, V lost 5 bases, and 8 bases had no gene match. The CDR3 runs to 15 residues.

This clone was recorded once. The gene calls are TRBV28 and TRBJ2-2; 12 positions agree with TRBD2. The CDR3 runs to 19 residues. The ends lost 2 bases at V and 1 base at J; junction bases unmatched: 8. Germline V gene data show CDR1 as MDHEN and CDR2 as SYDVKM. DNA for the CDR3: TGTGCCAGCAGTTTAAGACCCGGACTAGCGGGGTTGAACACCGGGGAGCTGTTTTTT. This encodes CASSLRPGLAGLNTGELFF. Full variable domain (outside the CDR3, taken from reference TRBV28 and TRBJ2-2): DVKVTQSSRYLVKRTGEKVFLECVQDMDHENMFWYRQDPGLGLRLIYFSYDVKMKEKGDIPEGYSVSREKKERFSLILESASTNQTSMYLCASSLRPGLAGLNTGELFFGEGSRLTVL.

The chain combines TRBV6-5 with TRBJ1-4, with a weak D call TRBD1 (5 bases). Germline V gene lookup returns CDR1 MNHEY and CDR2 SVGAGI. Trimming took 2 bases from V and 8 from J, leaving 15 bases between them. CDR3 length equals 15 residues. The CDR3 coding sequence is TGTGCCAGCAGTTACCCGACAGCCCCTCAGGAAAAACTGTTTTTT. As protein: CASSYPTAPQEKLFF.

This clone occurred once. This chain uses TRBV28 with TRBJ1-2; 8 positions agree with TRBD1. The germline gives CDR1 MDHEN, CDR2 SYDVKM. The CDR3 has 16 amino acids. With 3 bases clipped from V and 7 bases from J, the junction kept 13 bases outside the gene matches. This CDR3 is CASSFSHQGALGGYTF. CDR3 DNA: TGTGCCAGCAGTTTTTCACACCAGGGGGCGTTGGGTGGCTACACCTTC.

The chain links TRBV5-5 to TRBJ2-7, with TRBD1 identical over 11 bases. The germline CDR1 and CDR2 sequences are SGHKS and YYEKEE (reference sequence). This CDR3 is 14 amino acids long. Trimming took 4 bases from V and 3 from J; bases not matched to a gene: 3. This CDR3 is CASSTGTGGYEQYF. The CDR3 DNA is TGTGCCAGCAGCACCGGGACAGGGGGCTACGAGCAGTACTTC.

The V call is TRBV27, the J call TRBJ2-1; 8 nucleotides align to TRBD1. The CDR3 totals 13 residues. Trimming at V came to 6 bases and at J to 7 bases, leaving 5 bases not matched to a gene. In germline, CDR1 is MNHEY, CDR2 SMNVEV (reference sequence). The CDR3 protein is CASSRQGRNEQFF. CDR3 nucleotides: TGTGCCAGCAGCCGACAGGGGAGAAATGAGCAGTTCTTC.

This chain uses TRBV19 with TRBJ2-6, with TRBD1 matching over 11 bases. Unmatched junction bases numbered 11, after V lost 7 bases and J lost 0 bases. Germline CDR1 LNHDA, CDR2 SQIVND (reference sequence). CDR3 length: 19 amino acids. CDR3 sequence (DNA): TGTGCCAGTACCCCGGACAGGGGGCCATTGGTCTCTGGGGCCAACGTCCTGACTTTC. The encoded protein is CASTPDRGPLVSGANVLTF.

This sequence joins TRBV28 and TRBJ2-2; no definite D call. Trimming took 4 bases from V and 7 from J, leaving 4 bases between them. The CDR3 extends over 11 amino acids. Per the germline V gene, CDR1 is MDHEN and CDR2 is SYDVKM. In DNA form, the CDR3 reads TGTGCCAGCAGTTCGTACGGGGAGCTGTTTTTT. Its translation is CASSSYGELFF. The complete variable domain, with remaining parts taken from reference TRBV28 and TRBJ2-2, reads DVKVTQSSRYLVKRTGEKVFLECVQDMDHENMFWYRQDPGLGLRLIYFSYDVKMKEKGDIPEGYSVSREKKERFSLILESASTNQTSMYLCASSSYGELFFGEGSRLTVL.